This entry features one T cell receptor (beta chain) sequence. Its antigen remains unidentified. In the PCR, 60 Vbeta and 13 Jbeta primers were used. The repertoire was sequenced with immunoSEQ multiplex PCR; TCRdb's copy has only in-frame clones and lacks some. Of about 83,000 clones listed, about 81% are singletons. The sample comes from a study of cytomegalovirus exposure and HLA in healthy donors. Study-wide results and limits: Associated with cytomegalovirus, according to the listing, were around 170 TCR beta chains. Being productive about 87% or about 30% of the time was typical of most TCR beta V segments in an earlier analysis. Many donors carried some public TCRs, although rarity characterized most TCR sequences. A later analysis showed TCR association rates differing by HLA locus, peaking at DRB1 and lowest at HLA-C.

The sequence was collected from a man aged 60 to 75 in good health and CMV-seronegative. Specimen: PBMCs.

The CDR3 sequence is CASSPAGEAYEQYF. As DNA, the CDR3 is TGTGCCAGCAGTCCCGCGGGGGAGGCGTACGAGCAGTACTTC. J is TRBJ2-5 and V is TRBV27; 7 bases agree with TRBD2. The J call may be mistaken, given a closer DNA end match to TRBJ2-7. The CDR3 sequence is 14 residues long. CDR1 is MNHEY, CDR2 SMNVEV, per germline (reference sequence).